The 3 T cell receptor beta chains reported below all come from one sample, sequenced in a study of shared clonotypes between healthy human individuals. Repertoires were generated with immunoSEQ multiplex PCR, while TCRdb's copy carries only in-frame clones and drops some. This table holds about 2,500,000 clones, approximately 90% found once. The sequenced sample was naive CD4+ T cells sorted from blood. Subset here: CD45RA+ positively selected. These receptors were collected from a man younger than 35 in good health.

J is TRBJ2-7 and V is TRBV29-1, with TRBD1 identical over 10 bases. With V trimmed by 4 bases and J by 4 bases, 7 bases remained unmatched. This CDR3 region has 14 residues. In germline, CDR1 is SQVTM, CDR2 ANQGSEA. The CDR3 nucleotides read TGCAGCGTTGGGGCCGGGACAGGGGAGTACGAGCAGTACTTC. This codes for CSVGAGTGEYEQYF.

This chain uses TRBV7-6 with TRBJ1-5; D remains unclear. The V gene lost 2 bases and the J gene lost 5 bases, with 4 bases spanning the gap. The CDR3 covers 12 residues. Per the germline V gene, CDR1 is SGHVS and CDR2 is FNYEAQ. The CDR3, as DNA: TGTGCCAGCAGCTTACCTGATCAGCCCCAGCATTTT. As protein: CASSLPDQPQHF.

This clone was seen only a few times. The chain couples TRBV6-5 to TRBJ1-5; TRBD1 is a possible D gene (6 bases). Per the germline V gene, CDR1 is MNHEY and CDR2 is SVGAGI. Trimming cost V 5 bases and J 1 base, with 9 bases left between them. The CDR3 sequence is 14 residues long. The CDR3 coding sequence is TGTGCCAGCAGTAGGGGGGAGAGCAATCAGCCCCAGCATTTT. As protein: CASSRGESNQPQHF.